Below, 3 T cell receptor beta chains from the same sample are listed, as sequenced in a study of shared clonotypes between healthy human individuals. Data came from immunoSEQ multiplex PCR; TCRdb stores just in-frame clones and leaves some out. The sample records about 1.1 million clones, 60% to 80% being singletons. Sequenced input: memory CD4+ T cells from PBMCs. Subset reported: CD45RA-negative fraction. All receptors come from a man younger than 35 in good health. Some clones in this sample may be carry-over from other donors' samples.

The rearrangement uses TRBV10-3 and TRBJ2-7, with a possible D match to TRBD1 (6 bases). V lost 7 bases to trimming and J lost 6 bases, with 16 bases between them. This CDR3 is built from 13 residues. In germline, CDR1 is ENHRY, CDR2 SYGVKD. The CDR3 region has the DNA TGTGCCATCACTACGACAGGTTCGGGCGAGCAGTACTTC. Its translation is CAITTTGSGEQYF.

The chain carries TRBV5-4 and TRBJ2-7; D may match TRBD1 or TRBD2 (7 bases each). V lost 4 bases to trimming and J lost 3 bases, with 20 bases between them. The CDR3 loop spans 16 amino acids. Germline V lookup: CDR1 SGHNT, CDR2 YYREEE (reference sequence). CDR3 in DNA: TGTGCCAGCAGCCACCAGGGGGGGGGACAGCTCTACGAGCAGTACTTC. Translating gives CASSHQGGGQLYEQYF.

This clone was seen only once. This rearrangement joins TRBV7-9 to TRBJ1-6; 7 bases align to TRBD1. The CDR3 runs to 15 residues. The J segment lost 7 bases and the V segment lost 1 base, leaving 4 bases of the junction unmatched. Germline assignment: CDR1 SEHNR and CDR2 FQNEAQ (reference sequence). As DNA, the CDR3 is TGTGCCAGCAGCTTAGTCGGGACAGCCAATTCACCCCTCCACTTT. Amino acid sequence: CASSLVGTANSPLHF. The full variable domain, its missing parts supplied by reference TRBV7-9 and TRBJ1-6, is DTGVSQNPRHKITKRGQNVTFRCDPISEHNRLYWYRQTLGQGPEFLTYFQNEAQLEKSRLLSDRFSAERPKGSFSTLEIQRTEQGDSAMYLCASSLVGTANSPLHFGNGTRLTVT.